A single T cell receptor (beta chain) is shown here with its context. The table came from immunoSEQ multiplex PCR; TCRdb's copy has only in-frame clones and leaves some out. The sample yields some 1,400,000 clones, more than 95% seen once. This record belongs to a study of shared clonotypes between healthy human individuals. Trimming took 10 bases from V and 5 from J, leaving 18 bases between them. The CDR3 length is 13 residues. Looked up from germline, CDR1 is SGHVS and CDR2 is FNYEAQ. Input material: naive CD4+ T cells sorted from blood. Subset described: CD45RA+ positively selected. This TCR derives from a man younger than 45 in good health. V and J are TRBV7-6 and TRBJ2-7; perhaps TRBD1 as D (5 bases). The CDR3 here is CATMRTCLHEQYF. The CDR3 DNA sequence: TGTGCCACCATGCGGACATGCCTCCACGAGCAGTACTTC.